The 31 T cell receptor beta chains listed next were all sequenced from one sample in a study of T cell responses to AZD1222 COVID-19 vaccine. Repertoires were generated with immunoSEQ multiplex PCR, while TCRdb's copy carries only in-frame clones and drops some. The repertoire holds approximately 110,000 clones, 88% seen once, with about 2.7% in the top ten. The sequencing here drew on peripheral blood, taken on day 0 of AZD1222 vaccination. The receptor set was obtained from an adult in good health.

The chain has TRBV19 and TRBJ2-2; D is perhaps TRBD1 (6 bases). The CDR3 is 14 residues long. Trimming stripped 3 bases from V and 2 bases from J, with 7 bases between. Germline CDR1 reads LNHDA; CDR2 reads SQIVND (reference sequence). CDR3 sequence (DNA): TGTGCCAGTAGTATTGGGGGCAACACCGGGGAGCTGTTTTTT. Its translation is CASSIGGNTGELFF.

This clone was seen a handful of times. This chain connects TRBV7-8 to TRBJ2-7; perhaps TRBD1 as D (8 bases). The CDR3 is made up of 15 amino acids. CDR1 is SGHVS and CDR2 is FQNEAQ in the germline V gene. V was cut by 8 bases and J by 3 bases, with 20 bases left in between. The DNA for the CDR3 is TGTGCCAGCTCTAACGACAGGGGAGGGGGCTACGAGCAGTACTTC. This translates into CASSNDRGGGYEQYF.

This chain connects TRBV19 to TRBJ1-2; no definite D call. Looked up from germline, CDR1 is LNHDA and CDR2 is SQIVND (reference sequence). V shed 6 bases and J shed 5 bases, with 16 bases lying between them. CDR3 length: 14 amino acids. The CDR3 sequence is CASSLSGSIYGYTF. The DNA for the CDR3 is TGTGCCAGTAGCCTTTCGGGGTCGATTTATGGCTACACCTTC.

The chain is built from TRBV18 and TRBJ1-2; the D is unclear. The CDR3 contains 13 residues. CDR1 is KGHSH, CDR2 LQKENI, per germline. V was pared by 3 bases and J by 4 bases, with 9 bases between. CDR3 loop: CASSPTPAYGYTF. DNA of the CDR3: TGTGCCAGCTCACCGACTCCTGCCTATGGCTACACCTTC.

The chain joins TRBV11-3 to TRBJ2-1; 10 bases are shared with TRBD1. CDR1 is SGHNT and CDR2 is YENEEA in the germline V gene. J lost 10 bases, V lost 4 bases, and 7 bases had no gene match. The CDR3 has 14 amino acids. The CDR3 DNA follows: TGTGCCAGCAGCTCACGACAGGGGGCCAGGGAGCAGTTCTTC. Residues: CASSSRQGAREQFF.

This clone was seen a single time. This sequence joins TRBV18 and TRBJ2-7; 8 nucleotides agree with TRBD2. The J segment lost 0 bases and the V segment lost 1 base, leaving 8 bases of the junction unmatched. The length of the CDR3 is 17 residues. Germline V gene sequence: CDR1 KGHSH, CDR2 LQKENI. The CDR3 DNA reads as TGTGCCAGCTCACCACGGGATCGGGGGGGTAGCTCCTACGAGCAGTACTTC. Translated: CASSPRDRGGSSYEQYF.

This clone has only one observation. V is TRBV28 and J is TRBJ1-1; D is uncertain. The CDR3 loop spans 14 amino acids. Trimming cost V 7 bases and J 1 base, with 13 bases left between them. CDR1 is MDHEN and CDR2 is SYDVKM in the germline V gene. The CDR3 coding sequence is TGTGCCAGCATAAACCGGGTCACGAACACTGAAGCTTTCTTT. This encodes CASINRVTNTEAFF.

This chain links TRBV3-1 (or the pseudogene TRBV3-2) with TRBJ2-3; 7 positions match TRBD2. Germline CDR1 is LGHDT and CDR2 is YNNKEL (reference sequence). The CDR3 extends over 16 amino acids. After removal of 3 bases from V and 5 bases from J, the junction contained 11 bases not matched to a gene. CDR3 region: CASSHAGGSGGDTQYF. The CDR3, as DNA: TGTGCCAGCAGCCATGCAGGCGGGAGTGGGGGAGATACGCAGTATTTT.

The chain joins TRBV12-5 to TRBJ1-2, with a tentative D call TRBD1 (5 bases). CDR1 and CDR2 from the germline V gene are LGHNT and FRNRAP. There are 16 residues in the CDR3. Trimming pared 0 bases from V and 4 bases from J, leaving 15 bases between. The CDR3 loop is CASGLVVGQTSYGYTF. The CDR3 DNA is TGTGCTAGTGGTTTGGTAGTGGGGCAGACCAGCTATGGCTACACCTTC.

The V call is TRBV7-9, the J call TRBJ2-3; no definite D call. CDR1 is SEHNR, CDR2 FQNEAQ, per germline (reference sequence). Trimming pared 5 bases from V and 3 bases from J, leaving 12 bases between. The CDR3 loop spans 14 amino acids. The CDR3 sequence: CASSQSDRTDTQYF. CDR3 bases: TGTGCCAGCAGCCAATCGGACCGGACAGATACGCAGTATTTT.

The chain uses TRBV28 and TRBJ1-1; D remains unclear. The CDR3 has 14 amino acids. Germline lookup yields CDR1 MDHEN and CDR2 SYDVKM. Deletions cut 6 bases from V and 0 bases from J, with 11 bases between. Here the CDR3 reads CASSPSGVNTEAFF. The CDR3 nucleotides are TGTGCCAGCAGCCCCTCTGGGGTGAACACTGAAGCTTTCTTT.

This rearrangement joins TRBV28 to TRBJ1-2; no definite D call. Trimming left V 3 bases short and J 2 bases short, with 10 bases between. CDR3 length: 14 amino acids. Germline loops: CDR1 MDHEN, CDR2 SYDVKM. The CDR3 reads CASSLRPANYGYTF. In DNA form, the CDR3 reads TGTGCCAGCAGTTTGCGGCCAGCCAACTATGGCTACACCTTC.

The J gene is TRBJ2-5, the V gene TRBV6-5, with D possibly being TRBD2 (7 bases). Germline CDR1 reads MNHEY; CDR2 reads SVGAGI. The CDR3 covers 14 residues. With 6 bases removed from V and 3 bases from J, the gap between germline ends came to 14 bases. The CDR3 DNA sequence: TGTGCCAGCAGGTGGGGGGGCCTCGAAGAGACCCAGTACTTC. This gives the protein CASRWGGLEETQYF.

The chain links TRBV7-2 to TRBJ1-4; 9 bases are a match to TRBD1. There are 14 residues in the CDR3. V dropped 4 bases and J dropped 8; count of bases not matched to a gene: 5. Germline lookup yields CDR1 SGHTA and CDR2 FQGNSA. The CDR3 here is CASSSGQGGEKLFF. CDR3 DNA sequence: TGTGCCAGCAGCTCGGGACAGGGAGGGGAAAAACTGTTTTTT.

The rearrangement links TRBV21-1 to TRBJ1-5; the table's D gene call, TRBD1, was not cross checked with the DNA. TRBV21-1 is reported as a pseudogene. The CDR3 loop spans 16 amino acids. The DNA of the CDR3 is TGTGCCATACTTTCCGGGACAGACTATAGCAATCAGCCCCAGCATTTT. It translates to CAILSGTDYSNQPQHF.

The gene calls are TRBV27 and TRBJ1-2; 8 bases are shared with TRBD1. The CDR3 covers 15 residues. Germline CDR1 is MNHEY and CDR2 is SMNVEV (reference sequence). Trimming at V came to 5 bases and at J to 6 bases, leaving 11 bases not matched to a gene. The CDR3 reads CASSRSTSGGDGYTF. The CDR3 nucleotides are TGTGCCAGCAGTCGATCCACCTCAGGGGGCGATGGCTACACCTTC.

The sample holds one count of this clone. The chain employs TRBV7-3 and TRBJ2-1; D gene ambiguous. Trimming removed 2 bases at V and 3 bases at J, with 17 bases between. The CDR3 is 17 residues long. The germline CDR1 and CDR2 sequences are SGHTA and FQGTGA. The chain's CDR3 is CASSLDGSREFYNEQFF. CDR3 bases: TGTGCCAGCAGCTTAGATGGCTCAAGGGAATTCTACAATGAGCAGTTCTTC. Complete variable domain (other parts from reference TRBV7-3 and TRBJ2-1): GAGVSQTPSNKVTEKGKYVELRCDPISGHTALYWYRQSLGQGPEFLIYFQGTGAADDSGLPNDRFFAVRPEGSVSTLKIQRTERGDSAVYLCASSLDGSREFYNEQFFGPGTRLTVL.

For this clone: At one of its ends the junction is not consistent with the germline gene, which may arise from a read error. The chain combines TRBV7-7 with TRBJ2-1; 9 bases align to TRBD2. Germline V lookup: CDR1 SSHAT, CDR2 FNYEAQ (reference sequence). This CDR3 is built from 13 residues. The CDR3 nucleotides read TGTGCTAGCAGCTTAGTAGCGGGAGATGAGCAGTTCTTC. Translation gives CASSLVAGDEQFF.

The V call is TRBV6-6, the J call TRBJ2-2; the D is unclear. Deletions cut 6 bases from V and 5 bases from J, with 10 bases between. Germline loops: CDR1 MNHNY, CDR2 SVGAGI (reference sequence). This CDR3 is 13 amino acids long. The CDR3 coding sequence is TGTGCCAGCAGCTGGGCCGAAACCGGGGAGCTGTTTTTT. It translates to CASSWAETGELFF.

The chain uses TRBV3-1 (or the pseudogene TRBV3-2) and TRBJ1-3, with 7 bases aligning to TRBD1. Looked up from germline, CDR1 is LGHDT and CDR2 is YNNKEL (reference sequence). The trim removed 1 base at V and 2 bases at J, leaving 5 bases unmatched. CDR3 length equals 16 residues. The CDR3 DNA follows: TGTGCCAGCAGCCAAGTTTCGGGACAGCCTGGAAACACCATATATTTT. Translation gives CASSQVSGQPGNTIYF.

This clone was seen a handful of times. This chain uses TRBV19 with TRBJ1-5; TRBD1 agrees at 7 bases. Per germline, CDR1 LNHDA and CDR2 SQIVND (reference sequence). J was trimmed by 6 bases and V by 5 bases; bases with no gene match: 7. The CDR3 loop spans 14 amino acids. CDR3 coding DNA: TGTGCCAGTAGTTTCGCCAGGGGGGGTCAGCCCCAGCATTTT. As protein: CASSFARGGQPQHF. The full variable domain, its missing parts supplied by reference TRBV19 and TRBJ1-5, is DGGITQSPKYLFRKEGQNVTLSCEQNLNHDAMYWYRQDPGQGLRLIYYSQIVNDFQKGDIAEGYSVSREKKESFPLTVTSAQKNPTAFYLCASSFARGGQPQHFGDGTRLSIL.

The rearrangement uses TRBV5-1 and TRBJ1-6; 7 bases match TRBD1. Germline trimming cut 0 bases from V and 7 bases from J; bases unmatched to any gene: 10. In germline, CDR1 is SGHRS, CDR2 YFSETQ. CDR3 length: 17 residues. Here the CDR3 DNA reads TGCGCCAGCAGCTTGGCCCCGGCGACGACAGGGAATTCACCCCTCCACTTT. It codes for CASSLAPATTGNSPLHF. Together with reference TRBV5-1 and TRBJ1-6, the CDR3 gives the full variable domain: KAGVTQTPRYLIKTRGQQVTLSCSPISGHRSVSWYQQTPGQGLQFLFEYFSETQRNKGNFPGRFSGRQFSNSRSEMNVSTLELGDSALYLCASSLAPATTGNSPLHFGNGTRLTVT.

The V call is TRBV6-2 or TRBV6-3, the J call TRBJ1-1, with a possible D match to TRBD1 (5 bases). The CDR3 extends over 12 amino acids. Per the germline V gene, CDR1 is MNHEY and CDR2 is SVGEGT. Trimming pared 2 bases from V and 11 bases from J, leaving 12 bases between. For the CDR3, the DNA is TGTGCCAGCAGTTACGCAGGGACCTACGCTTTCTTT. Encoded protein: CASSYAGTYAFF.

In this sample, this clone turned up once. The chain carries TRBV28 and TRBJ2-7, with 9 bases identical to TRBD1. The CDR3 sequence is 15 residues long. Unmatched junction bases numbered 14, after V lost 6 bases and J lost 8 bases. Germline V gives CDR1 MDHEN, CDR2 SYDVKM. The CDR3 nucleotides read TGTGCCAGCAGCGCCACAGACAGGGGGAGTTACCAGCAGTACTTC. Translated, it gives CASSATDRGSYQQYF.

The DNA for the CDR3 is TGTGCCAGCAGTGACAGGGGGTATGGCTACACCTTC. This sequence encodes CASSDRGYGYTF. This chain joins TRBV6-1 and TRBJ1-2; 7 bases fit TRBD1. With V trimmed by 3 bases and J by 5 bases, 0 bases remained unmatched. The CDR3 extends over 12 amino acids. Germline CDR1 reads MNHNS; CDR2 reads SASEGT.

V is TRBV4-1 and J is TRBJ1-4; TRBD1 matches 10 bases. Germline V gives CDR1 MGHRA, CDR2 YSYEKL. V trimming: 8 bases; J trimming: 5 bases; junction bases outside the gene matches: 5. The CDR3 runs 14 residues. CDR3 nucleotides: TGCGCCAGCGACCCGGGACAGGGGAATGAAAAACTGTTTTTT. Translation: CASDPGQGNEKLFF.

The chain couples TRBV6-4 to TRBJ2-3; D gene uncertain. The V gene lost 0 bases and the J gene lost 4 bases, with 5 bases spanning the gap. Germline V gives CDR1 MRHNA, CDR2 SNTAGT. CDR3 length equals 13 residues. The CDR3 spells CASSDSASDTQYF. CDR3 in DNA: TGTGCCAGCAGTGACTCGGCATCAGATACGCAGTATTTT.

The chain has TRBV12-5 and TRBJ1-4; 8 bases line up with TRBD1. CDR3 length: 14 residues. V dropped 1 base and J dropped 8; count of bases not matched to a gene: 3. Germline V CDR1 and CDR2: LGHNT, FRNRAP. The CDR3 sequence is CASGLGQGREKLFF. As DNA, the CDR3 is TGTGCTAGTGGTTTGGGACAGGGGAGGGAAAAACTGTTTTTT.

This clone was observed a single time. The chain carries TRBV7-9 and TRBJ2-1; D is perhaps TRBD1 or TRBD2 (5 bases each). The length of the CDR3 is 16 residues. Germline V gene lookup returns CDR1 SEHNR and CDR2 FQNEAQ (reference sequence). Trimming removed 2 bases at V and 5 bases at J, with 16 bases between. The CDR3 region is CASSLPAGTSNNEQFF. The CDR3 nucleotides read TGTGCCAGCAGCTTACCAGCCGGGACGTCGAACAATGAGCAGTTCTTC.

DNA of the CDR3: TGCGCCAGCAGAGCCGGGACAGGGCCCTACGAGCAGTACTTC. Protein product: CASRAGTGPYEQYF. This sequence joins TRBV10-2 and TRBJ2-7; 9 bases are shared with TRBD1. There are 14 residues in the CDR3. Germline lookup yields CDR1 WSHSY and CDR2 SAAADI. The trim removed 6 bases at V and 2 bases at J, leaving 5 bases unmatched.

The chain links TRBV11-2 to TRBJ1-1, with 8 bases matching TRBD1. Germline assignment: CDR1 SGHAT and CDR2 FQNNGV. This CDR3 has 15 amino acids. The junction had 6 bases not matched to a gene; V was cut back by 6 bases and J by 0 bases. This CDR3 is CASRTNRGVNTEAFF. CDR3 nucleotides: TGTGCCAGCAGAACCAACAGGGGGGTGAACACTGAAGCTTTCTTT.